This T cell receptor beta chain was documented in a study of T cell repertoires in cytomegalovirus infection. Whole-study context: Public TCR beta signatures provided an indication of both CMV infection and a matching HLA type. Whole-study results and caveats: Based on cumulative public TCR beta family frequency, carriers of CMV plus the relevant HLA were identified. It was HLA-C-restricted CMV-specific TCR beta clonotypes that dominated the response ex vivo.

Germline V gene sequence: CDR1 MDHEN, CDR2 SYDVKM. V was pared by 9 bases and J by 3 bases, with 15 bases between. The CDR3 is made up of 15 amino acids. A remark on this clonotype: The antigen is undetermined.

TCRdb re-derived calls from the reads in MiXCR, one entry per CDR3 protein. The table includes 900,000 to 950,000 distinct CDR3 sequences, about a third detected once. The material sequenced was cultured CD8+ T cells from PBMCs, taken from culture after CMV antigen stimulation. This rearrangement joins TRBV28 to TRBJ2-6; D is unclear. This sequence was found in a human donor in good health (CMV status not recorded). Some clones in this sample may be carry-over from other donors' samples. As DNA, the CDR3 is TGTGCCAGTAGCCTGACGCGGTTTGGGGCCAACGTCCTGACTTTC. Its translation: CASSLTRFGANVLTF. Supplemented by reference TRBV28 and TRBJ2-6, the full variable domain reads DVKVTQSSRYLVKRTGEKVFLECVQDMDHENMFWYRQDPGLGLRLIYFSYDVKMKEKGDIPEGYSVSREKKERFSLILESASTNQTSMYLCASSLTRFGANVLTFGAGSRLTVL.